This entry features one TCR beta chain sequence. Per the study methods: Reference gene primer amplification yielded estimated nucleated cell counts. Only in-frame clones appear in the TCRdb table, and some are missing; sequencing was by immunoSEQ multiplex PCR. V and J calls and clone size are given by that table; D and trimming were obtained from the DNA. Of 400,000 to 450,000 clones in the sample, approximately 90% are singletons; the top ten hold 10% to 15%. The sample comes from a study of blood T cell repertoires in COVID-19. The germline V gene encodes CDR1 SGHAT and CDR2 FQNNGV. V shed 2 bases and J shed 7 bases, with 18 bases lying between them. CDR3 length equals 17 residues.

This TCR came from a woman between 50 and 59 years old with COVID-19, enrolled during active disease. The sequenced material came from peripheral blood. This rearrangement joins TRBV11-2 to TRBJ1-6, with unresolved D. The CDR3 sequence is CASSLKGSLAGNSPLHF. CDR3 in DNA: TGTGCCAGCAGCTTAAAGGGCTCACTTGCGGGAAATTCACCCCTCCACTTT.